The 22 T cell receptor beta chains in this list originate from one sample, sequenced in a study of T cells in Graves' hyperthyroidism and ophthalmopathy. Amplification of TCR beta CDR3 regions used RNA as the template. A first-round RT-PCR of the TCR CDR3 used the HTBI primer set. MiXCR, applied by TCRdb to the multiplex PCR reads, yields one record per CDR3 protein. The sample has 400,000 or so distinct CDR3 sequences; around 15% are singletons. The source material was blood. These receptor sequences come from a woman in her thirties with Graves' ophthalmopathy.

This clonotype was found a few times. The chain combines TRBV10-3 with TRBJ2-1; no reliable D call. From germline, CDR1 is ENHRY and CDR2 SYGVKD. CDR3 length equals 14 residues. With 10 bases removed from V and 5 bases from J, the gap between germline ends came to 18 bases. CDR3 nucleotides: TGTGCCACCCGAGGCATTGCAGAAAACAATGAGCAGTTCTTC. Its protein is CATRGIAENNEQFF.

In its sample, this clonotype was seen many times. The V gene is TRBV7-2, the J gene TRBJ2-3; 8 nucleotides match TRBD2. Germline V gene sequence: CDR1 SGHTA, CDR2 FQGNSA. V lost 0 bases, J lost 5 bases, and 4 bases stayed unmatched. The CDR3 loop spans 15 amino acids. The CDR3 loop is CASSLATAGVDTQYF. Here the CDR3 DNA reads TGTGCCAGCAGCTTAGCGACAGCGGGGGTAGATACGCAGTATTTT.

This clonotype has just a few counts. The chain has TRBV9 and TRBJ2-7; TRBD2 might be the D (6 bases). This CDR3 is built from 14 residues. Germline V gene lookup returns CDR1 SGDLS and CDR2 YYNGEE. Trimming stripped 4 bases from V and 2 bases from J, with 13 bases between. This CDR3 is CASSPGVAAYEQYF. The DNA of the CDR3 is TGTGCCAGCAGCCCGGGGGTAGCGGCCTACGAGCAGTACTTC.

This clonotype was seen a few times. The rearrangement joins TRBV3-1 to TRBJ2-2, with D unclear. Germline V lookup: CDR1 LGHDT, CDR2 YNNKEL (reference sequence). With 2 bases removed from V and 5 bases from J, the gap between germline ends came to 3 bases. The CDR3 spans 12 residues. The CDR3 region is CASSQTTGELFF. The CDR3 DNA is TGTGCCAGCAGCCAAACAACCGGGGAGCTGTTTTTT.

There are many counts of this clonotype. The chain joins TRBV13 to TRBJ2-5; 9 bases match TRBD2. Unmatched junction bases numbered 9, after V lost 5 bases and J lost 2 bases. This CDR3 is 16 amino acids long. The germline V gene has CDR1 PRHDT and CDR2 FYEKMQ (reference sequence). DNA for the CDR3: TGTGCCAGCAGCCCTCGGGGTAGCGGGGGACAAGAGACCCAGTACTTC. Translating gives CASSPRGSGGQETQYF. Drawing the rest from reference TRBV13 and TRBJ2-5, the complete variable domain is AAGVIQSPRHLIKEKRETATLKCYPIPRHDTVYWYQQGPGQDPQFLISFYEKMQSDKGSIPDRFSAQQFSDYHSELNMSSLELGDSALYFCASSPRGSGGQETQYFGPGTRLLVL.

Ten or more counts support this clonotype. The chain joins TRBV29-1 to TRBJ2-5, with D perhaps given as TRBD1 or TRBD2 (5 bases each). Germline values: CDR1 SQVTM, CDR2 ANQGSEA. The CDR3 has 14 amino acids. Trimming removed 6 bases from V and 5 bases from J, with 19 bases in between. The CDR3 nucleotides read TGCAGCGTCCGAAGCAGGGAGTCCATGGAGACCCAGTACTTC. Amino acids: CSVRSRESMETQYF.

The chain employs TRBV20-1 and TRBJ2-5; 10 nucleotides agree with TRBD2. This CDR3 has 17 amino acids. V was pared by 1 base and J by 2 bases, with 10 bases of the junction left unmatched. The V gene's germline CDR1 is DFQATT and CDR2 SNEGSKA (reference sequence). The CDR3 region has the DNA TGCAGTGCTAGAGGGGGTCTAGCGGGGGAAATACAAGAGACCCAGTACTTC. As protein: CSARGGLAGEIQETQYF.

This clonotype was observed at least ten times. The chain joins TRBV28 to TRBJ1-6; TRBD1 matches 9 bases. The trim removed 3 bases at V and 8 bases at J, leaving 8 bases unmatched. Looked up from germline, CDR1 is MDHEN and CDR2 is SYDVKM. The CDR3 contains 16 residues. CDR3 in DNA: TGTGCCAGCAGTTTGGCACCGGGACAGGGTTATTCACCCCTCCACTTT. Its protein is CASSLAPGQGYSPLHF.

V usage is TRBV5-1 and J usage is TRBJ2-1; D gene uncertain. The CDR3 is 11 residues long. In germline, CDR1 is SGHRS, CDR2 YFSETQ. V lost 4 bases, J lost 10 bases, and 9 bases lay in between. The CDR3 spells CASSRVGEQFF. In DNA form, the CDR3 reads TGCGCCAGCAGCCGGGTGGGCGAGCAGTTCTTC.

This clonotype was seen a few times. V gene TRBV7-9 combines with J gene TRBJ1-4, with TRBD1 matching 8 bases. The V gene end was trimmed by 6 bases and the J gene end by 8 bases; junction bases not matched to a gene: 11. The CDR3 loop spans 15 amino acids. Germline V gives CDR1 SEHNR, CDR2 FQNEAQ (reference sequence). The CDR3 region is CASSPPGGYREKLFF. The CDR3, as DNA: TGTGCCAGCAGTCCCCCAGGGGGCTATCGGGAAAAACTGTTTTTT.

In its sample, this clonotype was seen many times. The chain is built from TRBV3-1 and TRBJ1-2; tentative D call: TRBD1 (5 bases). Germline V gene sequence: CDR1 LGHDT, CDR2 YNNKEL (reference sequence). This CDR3 comprises 13 residues. V lost 10 bases, J lost 2 bases, and 14 bases lay in between. The CDR3 DNA is TGTGCCACCACTCAAGGGGCAAACTATGGCTACACCTTC. Protein: CATTQGANYGYTF.

At least ten counts were recorded for this clonotype. This sequence joins TRBV28 and TRBJ2-1; D unclear. Between the trimmed V and J ends, which lost 1 base and 4 bases, there was a span of 17 bases. This CDR3 contains 17 residues. The germline V gene encodes CDR1 MDHEN and CDR2 SYDVKM. CDR3 coding DNA: TGTGCCAGCAGTTTATATCCGTTGGCTGGGGAATACAATGAGCAGTTCTTC. This translates into CASSLYPLAGEYNEQFF.

This clonotype was found many times. The chain links TRBV12-3 or TRBV12-4 to TRBJ2-7, with TRBD1 matching 8 bases. CDR3 size: 15 residues. V was clipped by 4 bases and J by 1 base; unmatched bases: 6. In DNA, the CDR3 is TGTGCCAGCAGTTCAGACAGGGGACAATCCTACGAGCAGTACTTC. Residues: CASSSDRGQSYEQYF.

This clonotype was counted a few times. The chain is built from TRBV10-3 and TRBJ1-2, with D maybe TRBD1 (6 bases). The germline CDR1 and CDR2 sequences are ENHRY and SYGVKD. V was pared by 3 bases and J by 3 bases, with 11 bases between. The CDR3 extends over 14 amino acids. Written as DNA, the CDR3 is TGTGCCATCAGTGATCACAGGGTTGACTATGGCTACACCTTC. This gives the protein CAISDHRVDYGYTF.

This clonotype was found a few times. The chain has TRBV6-1 and TRBJ1-1, with D possibly matching TRBD1 (5 bases). The CDR3 length is 14 residues. Looked up from germline, CDR1 is MNHNS and CDR2 is SASEGT. V lost 5 bases, J lost 0 bases, and 10 bases lay in between. In DNA, the CDR3 is TGTGCCAGCAGTACGCTGGGGGTGAACACTGAAGCTTTCTTT. Its protein product is CASSTLGVNTEAFF.

This clonotype has at least ten counts. V is TRBV6-1 and J is TRBJ2-7, with TRBD1 matching over 8 bases. After removal of 3 bases from V and 3 bases from J, the junction contained 4 bases not matched to a gene. The CDR3 loop spans 14 amino acids. CDR1 and CDR2 (germline): MNHNS, SASEGT. CDR3 nucleotide sequence: TGTGCCAGCAGTGACGGCAGGGGGCTCTACGAGCAGTACTTC. Translation gives CASSDGRGLYEQYF.

The chain joins TRBV3-1 to TRBJ2-3; no reliable D call. The CDR3 runs 17 residues. V was cut by 0 bases and J by 5 bases, with 18 bases left in between. The germline gives CDR1 LGHDT, CDR2 YNNKEL (reference sequence). The CDR3 bases are TGTGCCAGCAGCCAAGATTTGAACAGTAGAAACGTAGATACGCAGTATTTT. Translation: CASSQDLNSRNVDTQYF.

This clonotype has a single count. The V gene is TRBV3-1, the J gene TRBJ2-7; 7 bases align to TRBD2. Per germline, CDR1 LGHDT and CDR2 YNNKEL (reference sequence). The CDR3 loop spans 14 amino acids. The V segment lost 5 bases and the J segment 6 bases; nucleotides outside the gene matches: 10. In DNA form, the CDR3 reads TGTGCCAGCAGCTCGAATAGTGGGACTACCGAGCAGTACTTC. This encodes CASSSNSGTTEQYF.

This clonotype was detected ten times or more. This chain connects TRBV11-1 to TRBJ1-2, with TRBD1 as a possible D gene (5 bases). CDR3 length: 15 residues. Looked up from germline, CDR1 is SGHAT and CDR2 is FQDESV (reference sequence). V lost 5 bases and J 6 bases, leaving 19 bases between the germline ends. CDR3 nucleotides: TGTGCCAGCAGCGCATCGAGATCAGGGCTCAATGGCTACACCTTC. Translating gives CASSASRSGLNGYTF.

The chain employs TRBV20-1 and TRBJ2-7, with 7 nucleotides matching TRBD2. The ends lost 4 bases at V and 5 bases at J; junction bases unmatched: 11. Germline V gene lookup returns CDR1 DFQATT and CDR2 SNEGSKA (reference sequence). This CDR3 region has 14 residues. The DNA for the CDR3 is TGCAGTGCTAATCGCCCAGCGGGGAAGGACGAGCAGTACTTC. This encodes CSANRPAGKDEQYF.

The chain carries TRBV12-3 or TRBV12-4 and TRBJ2-2; D perhaps matches TRBD2 (5 bases). V lost 7 bases to trimming and J lost 4 bases, with 13 bases between them. The CDR3 has 14 amino acids. The CDR3 loop is CASTRTRVTGELFF. DNA of the CDR3: TGTGCCAGCACCCGGACTCGCGTCACCGGGGAGCTGTTTTTT.

The chain combines TRBV20-1 with TRBJ1-1; 8 bases agree with TRBD1. The junction had 8 bases not matched to a gene; V was cut back by 6 bases and J by 11 bases. Germline V lookup: CDR1 DFQATT, CDR2 SNEGSKA (reference sequence). The CDR3 covers 11 residues. This chain's CDR3 is CSAGDRGGAFF. The DNA for the CDR3 is TGCAGTGCGGGAGACAGGGGAGGGGCTTTCTTT.